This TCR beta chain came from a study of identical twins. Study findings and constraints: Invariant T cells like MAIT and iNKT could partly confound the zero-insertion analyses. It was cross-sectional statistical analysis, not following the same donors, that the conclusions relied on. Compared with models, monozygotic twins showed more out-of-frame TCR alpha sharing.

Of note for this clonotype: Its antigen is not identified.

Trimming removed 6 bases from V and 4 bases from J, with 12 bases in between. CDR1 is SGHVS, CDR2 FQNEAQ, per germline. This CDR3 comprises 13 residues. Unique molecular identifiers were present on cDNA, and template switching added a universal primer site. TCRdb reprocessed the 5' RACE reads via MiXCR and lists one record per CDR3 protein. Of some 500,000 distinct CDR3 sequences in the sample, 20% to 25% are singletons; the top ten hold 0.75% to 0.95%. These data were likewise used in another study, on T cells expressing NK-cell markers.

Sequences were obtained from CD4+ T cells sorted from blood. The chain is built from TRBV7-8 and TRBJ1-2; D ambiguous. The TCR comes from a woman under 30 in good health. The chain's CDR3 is CASRPREAYGYTF. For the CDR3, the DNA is TGTGCCAGCAGACCGAGGGAAGCCTATGGCTACACCTTC.